This T cell receptor beta chain emerged from a study of early T cells in non-severe SARS-CoV-2 infection. Study details: Sequencing of unsorted whole blood was done on bulk RNA, leaving chains unpaired.

This clonotype was picked up many times. In the library, individual cDNA molecules carried attached unique molecular identifiers. TCRdb analysed the 5' RACE reads with MiXCR anew, one entry per CDR3 protein. The sample lists roughly 48,000 distinct CDR3 sequences, 5.6% occurring once. The CDR3 contains 16 residues. The V gene lost 4 bases and the J gene lost 1 base, with 17 bases spanning the gap. The germline gives CDR1 LGHDT, CDR2 YNNKEL (reference sequence). The origin of this receptor is an adult who was a healthcare worker with PCR-confirmed SARS-CoV-2 infection or an uninfected control (not recorded which). The chain joins TRBV3-1 to TRBJ2-7; tentative D call: TRBD1 (6 bases). Sequencing was done on a sample of whole blood. CDR3 sequence: CASSPRGGSRSYEQYF. As DNA, the CDR3 is TGTGCCAGCAGCCCCCGAGGGGGTAGCAGGTCCTACGAGCAGTACTTC.